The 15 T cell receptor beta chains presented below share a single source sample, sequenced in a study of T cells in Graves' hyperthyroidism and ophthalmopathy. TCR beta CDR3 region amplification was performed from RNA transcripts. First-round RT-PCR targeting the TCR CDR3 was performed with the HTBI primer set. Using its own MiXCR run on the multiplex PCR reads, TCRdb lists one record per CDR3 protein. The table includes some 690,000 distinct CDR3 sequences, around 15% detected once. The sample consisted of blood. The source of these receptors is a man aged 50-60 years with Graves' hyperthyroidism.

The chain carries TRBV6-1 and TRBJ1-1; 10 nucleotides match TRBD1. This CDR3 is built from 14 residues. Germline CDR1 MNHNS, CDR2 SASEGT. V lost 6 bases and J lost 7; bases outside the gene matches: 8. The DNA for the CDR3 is TGTGCCAGCAGACCAGACAGGGGGCGAGTTGAAGCTTTCTTT. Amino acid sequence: CASRPDRGRVEAFF.

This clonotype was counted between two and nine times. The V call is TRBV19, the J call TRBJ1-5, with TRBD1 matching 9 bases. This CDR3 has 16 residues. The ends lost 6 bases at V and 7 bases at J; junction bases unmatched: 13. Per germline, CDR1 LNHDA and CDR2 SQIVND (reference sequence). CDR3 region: CASSDLQGAGRQPQHF. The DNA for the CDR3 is TGTGCCAGTAGCGACCTACAGGGGGCGGGGAGGCAGCCCCAGCATTTT. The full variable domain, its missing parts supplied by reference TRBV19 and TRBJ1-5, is DGGITQSPKYLFRKEGQNVTLSCEQNLNHDAMYWYRQDPGQGLRLIYYSQIVNDFQKGDIAEGYSVSREKKESFPLTVTSAQKNPTAFYLCASSDLQGAGRQPQHFGDGTRLSIL.

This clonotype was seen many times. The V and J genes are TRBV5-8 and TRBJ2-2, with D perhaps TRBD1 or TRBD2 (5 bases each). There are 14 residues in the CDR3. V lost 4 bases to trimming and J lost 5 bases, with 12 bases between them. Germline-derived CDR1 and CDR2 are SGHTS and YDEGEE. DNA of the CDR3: TGTGCCAGCAGCGCTGGGACGGCTACCGGGGAGCTGTTTTTT. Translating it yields CASSAGTATGELFF. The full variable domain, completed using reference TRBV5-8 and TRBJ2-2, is EAGVTQSPTHLIKTRGQQATLRCSPISGHTSVYWYQQALGLGLQFLLWYDEGEERNRGNFPPRFSGRQFPNYSSELNVNALELEDSALYLCASSAGTATGELFFGEGSRLTVL.

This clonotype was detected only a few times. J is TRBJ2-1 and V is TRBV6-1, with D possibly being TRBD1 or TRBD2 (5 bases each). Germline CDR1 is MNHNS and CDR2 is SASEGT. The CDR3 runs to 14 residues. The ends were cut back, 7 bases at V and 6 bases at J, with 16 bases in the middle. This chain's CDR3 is CASTTMSGTNEQFF. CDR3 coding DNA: TGTGCCAGCACAACGATGTCTGGGACCAATGAGCAGTTCTTC.

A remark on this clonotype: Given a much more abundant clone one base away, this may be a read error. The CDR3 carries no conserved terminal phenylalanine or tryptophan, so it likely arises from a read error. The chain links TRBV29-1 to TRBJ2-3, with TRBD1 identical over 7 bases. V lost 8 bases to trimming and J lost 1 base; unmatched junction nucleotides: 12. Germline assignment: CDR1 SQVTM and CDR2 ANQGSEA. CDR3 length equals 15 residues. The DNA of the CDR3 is TGCAGCTCGGATGCCGGGACAGAGGGCACAGATACGCAGTATGTT. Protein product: CSSDAGTEGTDTQYV.

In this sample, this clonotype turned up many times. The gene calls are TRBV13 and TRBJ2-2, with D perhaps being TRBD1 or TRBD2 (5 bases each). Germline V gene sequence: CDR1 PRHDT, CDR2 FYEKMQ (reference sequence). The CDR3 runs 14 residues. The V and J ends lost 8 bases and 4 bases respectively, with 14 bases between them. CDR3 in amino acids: CASPIGGSTGELFF. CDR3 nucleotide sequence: TGTGCCAGCCCTATTGGGGGTTCCACCGGGGAGCTGTTTTTT.

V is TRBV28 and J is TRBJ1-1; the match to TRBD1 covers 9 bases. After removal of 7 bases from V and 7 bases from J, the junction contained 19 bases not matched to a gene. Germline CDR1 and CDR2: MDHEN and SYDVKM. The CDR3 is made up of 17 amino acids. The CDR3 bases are TGTGCCAGCAACCAAGGCGGGACAGGGACGATTGGGAATGAAGCTTTCTTT. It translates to CASNQGGTGTIGNEAFF.

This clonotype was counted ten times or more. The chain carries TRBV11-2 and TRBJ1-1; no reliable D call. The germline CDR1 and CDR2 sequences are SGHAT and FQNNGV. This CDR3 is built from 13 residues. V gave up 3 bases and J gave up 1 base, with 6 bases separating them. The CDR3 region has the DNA TGTGCCAGCAGCTTGAGCCAGAACACTGAAGCTTTCTTT. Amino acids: CASSLSQNTEAFF.

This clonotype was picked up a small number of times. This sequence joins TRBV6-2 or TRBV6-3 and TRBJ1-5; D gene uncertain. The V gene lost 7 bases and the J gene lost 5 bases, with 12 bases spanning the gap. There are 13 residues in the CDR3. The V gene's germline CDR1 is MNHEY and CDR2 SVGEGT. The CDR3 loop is CASTADGYQPQHF. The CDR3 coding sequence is TGTGCCAGCACCGCCGACGGATATCAGCCCCAGCATTTT.

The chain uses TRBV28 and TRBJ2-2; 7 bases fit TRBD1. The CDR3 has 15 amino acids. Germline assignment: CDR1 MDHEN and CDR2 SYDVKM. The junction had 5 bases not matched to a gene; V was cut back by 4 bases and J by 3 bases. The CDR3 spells CASSSDREDTGELFF. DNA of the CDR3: TGTGCCAGCAGTTCAGACAGGGAAGACACCGGGGAGCTGTTTTTT.

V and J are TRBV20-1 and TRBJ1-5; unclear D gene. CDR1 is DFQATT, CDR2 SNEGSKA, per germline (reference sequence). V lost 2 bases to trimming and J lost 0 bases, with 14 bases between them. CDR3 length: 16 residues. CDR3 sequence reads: CSARRPTLYSNQPQHF. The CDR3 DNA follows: TGCAGTGCTAGACGTCCGACCCTTTATAGCAATCAGCCCCAGCATTTT.

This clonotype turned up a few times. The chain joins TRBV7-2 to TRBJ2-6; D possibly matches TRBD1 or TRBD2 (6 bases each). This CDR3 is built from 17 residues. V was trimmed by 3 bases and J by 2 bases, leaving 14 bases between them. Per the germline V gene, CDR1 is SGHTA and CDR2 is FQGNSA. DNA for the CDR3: TGTGCCAGCAGCTTGATGGCGGGACAACCTGGGGCCAACGTCCTGACTTTC. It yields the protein CASSLMAGQPGANVLTF.

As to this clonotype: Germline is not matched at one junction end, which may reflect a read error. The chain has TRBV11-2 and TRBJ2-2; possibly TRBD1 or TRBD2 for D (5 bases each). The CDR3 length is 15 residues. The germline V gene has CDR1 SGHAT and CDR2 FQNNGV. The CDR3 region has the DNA TGTGCCAGCAGCTCGGGGACGAAGAACACCGGGGAGCTGTGTTTT. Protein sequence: CASSSGTKNTGELCF.

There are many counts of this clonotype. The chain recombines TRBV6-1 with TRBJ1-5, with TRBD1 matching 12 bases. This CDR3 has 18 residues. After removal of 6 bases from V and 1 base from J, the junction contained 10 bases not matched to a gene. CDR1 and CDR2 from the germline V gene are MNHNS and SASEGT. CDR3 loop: CASRGQGAGIVSNQPQHF. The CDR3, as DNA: TGTGCCAGCAGGGGACAGGGGGCTGGGATTGTAAGCAATCAGCCCCAGCATTTT.

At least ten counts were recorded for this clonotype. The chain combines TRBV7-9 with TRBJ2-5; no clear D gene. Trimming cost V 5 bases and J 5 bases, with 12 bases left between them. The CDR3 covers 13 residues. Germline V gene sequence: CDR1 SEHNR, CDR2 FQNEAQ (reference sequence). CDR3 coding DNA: TGTGCCAGCAGCCCCCCCCGAAAGGAGACCCAGTACTTC. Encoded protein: CASSPPRKETQYF.